This TCR beta chain was found in a study of T cell clonotyping in hematopoietic cell transplantation. CDR3 length: 14 residues. Germline V gives CDR1 GTSNPN, CDR2 SVGIG (reference sequence). J gave up 5 bases and V 4 bases, and 9 bases lay outside the gene matches. Assay: immunoSEQ multiplex PCR; the TCRdb copy retains only in-frame clones and omits some. The profile shows roughly 13,000 clones, around 62% of them singletons. The sequencing sample was made of PBMCs. This sequence was found in a human donor who either received an allogeneic hematopoietic cell transplant for a myeloid malignancy or was a related donor (not recorded which). Some clones in this sample may be carry-over from other donors' samples. This sequence joins TRBV30 and TRBJ1-1; 8 bases align to TRBD1. CDR3 sequence (DNA): TGTGCCTGGACGGAACAGGGGGTTTGGACTGAAGCTTTCTTT. This translates into CAWTEQGVWTEAFF.